These T cell receptor beta chains were read from a single sample in a study of memory CD4+ T cells and cytomegalovirus serostatus. Measured with immunoSEQ multiplex PCR; TCRdb has only the in-frame clones, and not every one. The repertoire includes about 92,000 clones, 80% of them detected once, and roughly 4% sits in the top ten. The sequenced sample was memory CD4+ T cells from blood. Source of these receptors: an adult in good health and CMV-seropositive. The CDR3 runs from the conserved cysteine through the conserved F or W. The D gene is left open where the match is weak. Only some rows state a clone size, as once, few, many or a class for expanded clones.

V gene	J gene	D gene	clone size	CDR3 DNA	CDR3 protein
TRBV30	TRBJ1-2	TRBD1	NA	TGTGCCTGGAGTCCAGGGGGGGGCTATGGCTACACCTTC	CAWSPGGGYGYTF
TRBV27	TRBJ2-1	NA	NA	TGTGCCAGCAGTTTATCGACTGTTACCCCACAGCTGTTCTTC	CASSLSTVTPQLFF
TRBV28	TRBJ2-7	NA	NA	TGTGCCAGCAACAGGCCCTCACGTGTCTCCTACGAGCAGTACTTC	CASNRPSRVSYEQYF
TRBV28	TRBJ2-7	TRBD1	NA	TGTGCCAGCAGTTTAGCACAGGGGTTCTACGAGCAGTACTTC	CASSLAQGFYEQYF
TRBV12-5	TRBJ2-1	NA	NA	TGTGCTAGTGGTTTGGGGACAGGTGGGCGGGGTGAGCAGTTCTTC	CASGLGTGGRGEQFF
TRBV29-1	TRBJ1-1	TRBD1	NA	TGCAGCGTTGATCTTACAGGGGGCAGGGAAGCTTTCTTT	CSVDLTGGREAFF
TRBV4-3	TRBJ2-5	TRBD2	NA	TGCGCCAGCAGCCAAGGGGGAGGGAGGCAAGAGACCCAGTACTTC	CASSQGGGRQETQYF
TRBV7-3	TRBJ2-1	TRBD2	once	TGTGCCAGCAGCCCGTCCGGGACTAGCGGGAGGTACAATGAGCAGTTCTTC	CASSPSGTSGRYNEQFF
TRBV9	TRBJ2-2	NA	NA	TGTGCCAGCAGCCCAGTAGGGGGGCGGACCGGGGAGCTGTTTTTT	CASSPVGGRTGELFF
TRBV7-2	TRBJ2-7	TRBD1	NA	TGTGCCAGCAGCTTGGGACAGCCATCCTACGAGCAGTACTTC	CASSLGQPSYEQYF
TRBV9	TRBJ2-2	TRBD1	NA	TGTGCCAGCAGCGCACCCCGAGGGGGCACGAACACCGGGGAGCTGTTTTTT	CASSAPRGGTNTGELFF
TRBV7-9	TRBJ2-1	NA	NA	TGTGCCAGCACCAAGCCTGGCGAGAGACCGGCCTACAATGAGCAGTTCTTC	CASTKPGERPAYNEQFF
TRBV6-5	TRBJ2-3	TRBD2	NA	TGTGCCACCGCTGGGACTAGCGGGAGAAGGCAGTATTTT	CATAGTSGRRQYF
TRBV7-9	TRBJ2-1	NA	NA	TGTGCCAGCAGCTTAAAGGGGGGTGACTACAATGAGCAGTTCTTC	CASSLKGGDYNEQFF
TRBV6-6	TRBJ2-3	NA	NA	TGTGCCAGCAGAGGGGCGGCTAGCACAGATACGCAGTATTTT	CASRGAASTDTQYF
TRBV7-2	TRBJ1-5	NA	NA	TGTGCCAGCAGCACCGCGGGGATTTGGCAGCCCCAGCATTTT	CASSTAGIWQPQHF
TRBV4-2	TRBJ2-7	TRBD2	NA	TGTACCAGCAGCCAGAGCGGGAGCCTATACGAGCAGTACTTC	CTSSQSGSLYEQYF
TRBV6-5	TRBJ1-5	NA	NA	TGTGCCAGCCGAAGCCGGGAGGGTCAGCCCCAGCATTTT	CASRSREGQPQHF
TRBV5-1	TRBJ2-7	TRBD1	NA	TGCGCCAGTCGGAGTCGGACAGGCTCTTACGAGCAGTACTTC	CASRSRTGSYEQYF
TRBV5-4	TRBJ2-4	NA	NA	TGTGCCAGCAGCAACTTAGAGACCCTAGCCAAAAACATTCAGTACTTC	CASSNLETLAKNIQYF
TRBV7-9	TRBJ2-2	TRBD2	NA	TGTGCCAGCAGCCAGACTAGCGGGATGTCCGGGGAGCTGTTTTTT	CASSQTSGMSGELFF
TRBV15	TRBJ2-5	NA	NA	TGTGCCACCAGCAGAGATCTCGGGGAGACCCAGTACTTC	CATSRDLGETQYF
TRBV5-6	TRBJ2-7	TRBD1	NA	TGTGCCAGCAGCTTGGGACAGGGCCTCTACGAGCAGTACTTC	CASSLGQGLYEQYF
TRBV6-5	TRBJ2-5	TRBD2	NA	TGTGCCAGCAGTGGACTAGCGGGAGCGGAGGAGACCCAGTACTTC	CASSGLAGAEETQYF
TRBV2	TRBJ2-3	NA	NA	TGTGCCAGCAGTACCAGGGGGGGGTCTAGCACAGATACGCAGTATTTT	CASSTRGGSSTDTQYF
TRBV11-2	TRBJ2-7	TRBD2	NA	TGTGCCAGCAGCCCCCAGGGAGCTAGCGGGAGTTACGAGCAGTACTTC	CASSPQGASGSYEQYF
TRBV29-1	TRBJ2-1	NA	NA	TGCAGCGTGACACCCGGGCGCTACAATGAGCAGTTCTTC	CSVTPGRYNEQFF
TRBV5-4	TRBJ1-3	NA	NA	TGTGCCAGCAGCTTGGTATCTGGAAACACCATATATTTT	CASSLVSGNTIYF
TRBV25-1	TRBJ1-1	NA	NA	TGTGCCAGCAGTCCCCCGGGGAGGAACACTGAAGCTTTCTTT	CASSPPGRNTEAFF
TRBV28	TRBJ1-4	TRBD1	once	TGTGCCAGCAGTAGGACAGGGGGAGAAAAACTGTTTTTT	CASSRTGGEKLFF
TRBV7-9	TRBJ1-1	NA	NA	TGTGCCAGCAGCTTACAACAGGGTAACACTGAAGCTTTCTTT	CASSLQQGNTEAFF
TRBV18	TRBJ1-1	NA	NA	TGTGCCAGCTCACTAAGCAGGGAAACTGAAGCTTTCTTT	CASSLSRETEAFF
TRBV20-1	TRBJ2-3	NA	NA	TGCAGTGCTGGGACTTGGGGTACGCAGTATTTT	CSAGTWGTQYF
TRBV30	TRBJ2-3	NA	NA	TGTGCCTGGAAAAGACAGAACACAGATACGCAGTATTTT	CAWKRQNTDTQYF
TRBV5-1	TRBJ2-5	NA	NA	TGCGCCAGCAGCTTGACACCAGGGACGGACCAAGAGACCCAGTACTTC	CASSLTPGTDQETQYF
TRBV7-8	TRBJ2-7	NA	NA	TGTGCCAGTCTTTTGCCGGGCAGGGTCCACGAGCAGTACTTC	CASLLPGRVHEQYF
TRBV7-8	TRBJ2-2	NA	NA	TGTGCCAGCAGCTTAGGGACCGGGACTCCGAACACCGGGGAGCTGTTTTTT	CASSLGTGTPNTGELFF
TRBV25-1	TRBJ1-3	NA	once	TGTGCCAGCAGTGATCCCCGCGGCTCTGGAAACACCATATATTTT	CASSDPRGSGNTIYF
TRBV27	TRBJ2-7	NA	NA	TGTGCCAGCAGGACCTTGAACTCCTACGAGCAGTACTTC	CASRTLNSYEQYF
TRBV19	TRBJ2-1	TRBD2	NA	TGTGCCAGTAGTATAGGACTAGCGGATTACAATGAGCAGTTCTTC	CASSIGLADYNEQFF
TRBV9	TRBJ1-3	TRBD1	NA	TGTGCCAGCAGCGTAGATCAGGGGGCGAAGGCTGGAAACACCATATATTTT	CASSVDQGAKAGNTIYF
TRBV7-2	TRBJ1-3	NA	NA	TGTGCCAGCAGCTTACAGGGTGGAAACACCATATATTTT	CASSLQGGNTIYF
TRBV18	TRBJ2-5	NA	NA	TGTGCCAGCTCACCAGGCCTACGTACAACAAGGCAAGAGACCCAGTACTTC	CASSPGLRTTRQETQYF
TRBV5-1	TRBJ1-3	NA	NA	TGCGCCAGCAGCTCATACTCTGGAAACACCATATATTTT	CASSSYSGNTIYF
TRBV28	TRBJ2-7	NA	NA	TGTGCCAGCAGTTCTGGGCAGAGCCACGAGCAGTACTTC	CASSSGQSHEQYF
TRBV2	TRBJ2-7	NA	many	TGTGCCAGCAGGGGATTTGGGGACTTCGTAAGAACATTC	CASRGFGDFVRTF
TRBV28	TRBJ1-5	TRBD1	few	TGTGCCAGCAGTTTCCCCCTCACAGGGGCTCACAATCAGCCCCAGCATTTT	CASSFPLTGAHNQPQHF
TRBV13	TRBJ1-4	TRBD1	NA	TGTGCCAGCAGCCGGACAGGGGGCAGTGAAAAACTGTTTTTT	CASSRTGGSEKLFF
TRBV4-3	TRBJ2-1	NA	NA	TGCGCCAGCAGCCAAGAACGCGACAGGTACAATGAGCAGTTCTTC	CASSQERDRYNEQFF
TRBV7-2	TRBJ2-7	NA	NA	TGTGCCAGCAGCATGCAGGCCTCTGAGCAGTACTTC	CASSMQASEQYF
TRBV7-9	TRBJ1-1	NA	few	TGTGCCAGCAGCTTAGCAGGGCCAAGCACTGAAGCTTTCTTT	CASSLAGPSTEAFF
TRBV28	TRBJ2-5	NA	NA	TGTGCCAGCAGTTTAGTGAAGGAGACCCAGTACTTC	CASSLVKETQYF